Detailed here is one T cell receptor (beta chain). The data were produced by immunoSEQ multiplex PCR, yet TCRdb's version contains in-frame clones alone and is incomplete. Among approximately 250,000 clones, 88% were seen once, and the ten largest hold 2.5% to 3.5%. This specimen belongs to a study of blood T cell repertoires in COVID-19. This CDR3 contains 13 residues. Trimming took off 2 bases at V and 4 bases at J, with 6 bases between the two ends. Germline CDR1 KGHSH, CDR2 LQKENI. The J gene is TRBJ2-1, the V gene TRBV18; no clear D gene. This TCR was recovered from a woman between 35 and 50 years old who had been exposed to COVID-19. Sequencing was carried out using PBMCs or T cells enriched from blood (not recorded which). CDR3 residues: CASSPGQYNEQFF. CDR3 nucleotides: TGTGCCAGCTCACCAGGCCAGTACAATGAGCAGTTCTTC.